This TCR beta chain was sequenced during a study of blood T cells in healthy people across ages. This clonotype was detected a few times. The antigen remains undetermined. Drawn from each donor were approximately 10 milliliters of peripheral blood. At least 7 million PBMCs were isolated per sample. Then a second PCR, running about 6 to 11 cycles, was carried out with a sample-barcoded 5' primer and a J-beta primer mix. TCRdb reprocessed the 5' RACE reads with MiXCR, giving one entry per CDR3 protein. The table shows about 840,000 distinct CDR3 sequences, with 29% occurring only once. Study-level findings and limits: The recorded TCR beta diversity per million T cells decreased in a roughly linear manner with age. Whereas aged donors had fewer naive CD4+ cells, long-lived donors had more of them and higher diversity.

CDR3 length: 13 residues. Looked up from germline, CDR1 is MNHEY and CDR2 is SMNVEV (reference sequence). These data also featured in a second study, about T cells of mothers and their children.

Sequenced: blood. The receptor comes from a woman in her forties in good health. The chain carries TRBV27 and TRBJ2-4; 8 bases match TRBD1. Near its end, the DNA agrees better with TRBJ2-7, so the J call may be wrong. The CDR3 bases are TGTGTCACAACAGGGGGAAACGTCTACGAGCAGTACTTC. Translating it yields CVTTGGNVYEQYF.